This T cell receptor (beta chain) was identified during a study of T cell repertoires in cytomegalovirus infection. The wider study: Recently identified HLA-C-restricted CMV epitopes and well-studied HLA-B-restricted CMV epitopes were used by the study. Shared public TCR beta signatures pointed to both CMV infection and a matching HLA type. Study-wide results and limits: HLA-C-restricted CMV-specific TCR beta clonotypes were dominant in the ex vivo response. CMV carriers having the relevant HLA were flagged by cumulative public TCR beta family frequency.

Concerning this clonotype: No antigen is known for it.

MiXCR, applied by TCRdb to the reads, yields one record per CDR3 protein. Of approximately 730,000 distinct CDR3 sequences in the sample, approximately 33% were seen once. CDR1 is MDHEN and CDR2 is SYDVKM in the germline V gene. This CDR3 is 11 amino acids long. Trimming removed 9 bases from V and 8 bases from J, with 13 bases in between. The clonotype originates from a human donor in good health (CMV status not recorded). Some clones in this sample may be carry-over from other donors' samples. Sequencing used cultured PBMCs, obtained from culture after CMV antigen stimulation. The rearrangement joins TRBV28 to TRBJ1-2; possibly TRBD1 for D (5 bases). The CDR3 DNA reads as TGTGCCAGTGCGAACAGGAGGGGCTACACCTTC. It is translated as CASANRRGYTF.